The entry that follows covers one T cell receptor (beta chain) sequence. Ten or more counts support this clonotype. There is no known antigen for this receptor. No base-level quality is on record; no much larger clone is a single base apart. At the junction V is shortened by 2 bases and J by 6 bases; bases outside the gene matches: 2. The CDR3 sequence holds 14 residues, the cysteine and phenylalanine included. The sequence is cut down to CDR3 DNA, 42 bases in frame from base 1. Per the germline V gene, SGHTA is the CDR1 and FQGNSA is the CDR2. These data belong to a study of T cell repertoires in cytomegalovirus infection (dated by TCRdb to the late 2010s). Study-level background: The HLA type of each donor mattered for the analysis, because public TCR beta signatures pointed to carriage of CMV infection along with the matching HLA type. General conclusions and limits of the study: In both this cohort and an independent cohort of 352 donors, the cumulative frequency of public TCR beta family members distinguished carriers of CMV infection plus the relevant HLA type. The ex vivo response was dominated by HLA-C-restricted CMV-specific TCR beta clonotypes, which also provided the single most frequent clonotype in two of eight donors.

TCRdb shows the sequencer as Illumina HiSeq 1500. TCRdb passed the public sequencing reads through fastp at Q25 and MiXCR, retaining productive beta sequences. Rows with a matching CDR3 protein are joined into one entry that keeps the most common DNA and genes. The sample includes approximately 250,000 distinct CDR3 sequences, with 9% to 15% observed a single time. Together, the top ten hold 1.5% to 2% of the sample. In this chain, TRBV7-2 is recombined with TRBJ1-4, with 8 bases in between that match TRBD1. The origin of this receptor is a human donor in good health (CMV status not recorded). Some clones in this sample may be carry-over from other donors' samples. The sequenced material came from PBMCs. The sequenced DNA is TGTGCCAGCAGCTTAACCAGGGGGCATGAAAAACTGTTTTTT. The translation is CASSLTRGHEKLFF. Here the CDR3 is joined to the reference TRBV7-2 and TRBJ1-4 genes, and the full variable domain is: GAGVSQSPSNKVTEKGKDVELRCDPISGHTALYWYRQSLGQGLEFLIYFQGNSAPDKSGLPSDRFSAERTGGSVSTLTIQRTQQEDSAVYLCASSLTRGHEKLFFGSGTQLSVL.